The entry that follows covers one T cell receptor beta chain sequence. Its antigen is unknown. The data derive from a study of cytomegalovirus exposure and HLA in healthy donors. PCR was performed using 60 Vbeta and 13 Jbeta primers. The repertoire was sequenced with immunoSEQ multiplex PCR; TCRdb's copy has only in-frame clones and lacks some. The sample lists some 130,000 clones, 65% to 80% occurring once. Findings and limits, study-wide: In a later analysis, TCR beta V- and J-gene trimming was associated with a missense DCLRE1C variant. Some TCR beta chains (roughly 160 of them) were listed as cytomegalovirus-associated.

V dropped 5 bases and J dropped 0; count of bases not matched to a gene: 3. CDR3 length: 15 residues. CDR1 SNHLY and CDR2 FYNNEI come from the germline V gene. This sequence originates from a woman aged 50 to 60 in good health and CMV-seropositive. The sample comprised PBMCs. The chain uses TRBV2 and TRBJ1-3, with 8 nucleotides matching TRBD1. For the CDR3, the DNA is TGTGCCAGCAGTAGGGACAGGTTCTCTGGAAACACCATATATTTT. Protein sequence: CASSRDRFSGNTIYF. Together with reference TRBV2 and TRBJ1-3, the CDR3 gives the full variable domain: EPEVTQTPSHQVTQMGQEVILRCVPISNHLYFYWYRQILGQKVEFLVSFYNNEISEKSEIFDDQFSVERPDGSNFTLKIRSTKLEDSAMYFCASSRDRFSGNTIYFGEGSWLTVV.